A single T cell receptor beta chain is shown here with its context. The antigen is unknown. Assay used: immunoSEQ multiplex PCR; TCRdb lists only in-frame clones, some missing. The table has approximately 300,000 clones, 90% to 95% seen once. Pooling of second doses given at about 4 or about 12 weeks was done. The sample is drawn from a study of T cell responses to AZD1222 COVID-19 vaccine. Study-level results: Among vaccine-associated CD4 TCRs, coverage spanned spike, with dominance at 160-218 and 743-854. White British people made up most donors, females outnumbered males, and clonal diversity was possibly underestimated. Scientists sampled the repertoires only once the peak T cell response had passed.

The germline V gene has CDR1 MDHEN and CDR2 SYDVKM. Deletions cut 2 bases from V and 5 bases from J, with 16 bases between. This CDR3 spans 15 amino acids. The material was peripheral blood, obtained 28 days after the second AZD1222 dose. The chain recombines TRBV28 with TRBJ2-7, with D possibly being TRBD1 (6 bases). This TCR came from an adult who received the AZD1222 COVID-19 vaccine. CDR3 in amino acids: CASSLRTVAAHEQYF. The CDR3 nucleotides read TGTGCCAGCAGTTTAAGGACAGTCGCGGCCCACGAGCAGTACTTC.